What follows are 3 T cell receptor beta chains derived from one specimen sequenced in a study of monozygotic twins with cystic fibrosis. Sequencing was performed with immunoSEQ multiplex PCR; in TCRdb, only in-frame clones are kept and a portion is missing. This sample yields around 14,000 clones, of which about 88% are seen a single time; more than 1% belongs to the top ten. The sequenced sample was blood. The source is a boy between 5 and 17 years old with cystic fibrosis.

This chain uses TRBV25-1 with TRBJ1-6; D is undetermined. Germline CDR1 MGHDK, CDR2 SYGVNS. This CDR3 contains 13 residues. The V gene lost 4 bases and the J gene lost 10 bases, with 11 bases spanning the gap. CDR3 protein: CASSANSGSPLHF. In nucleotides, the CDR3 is TGTGCCAGCAGTGCAAACAGTGGATCACCCCTCCACTTT. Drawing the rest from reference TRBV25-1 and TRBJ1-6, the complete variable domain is EADIYQTPRYLVIGTGKKITLECSQTMGHDKMYWYQQDPGMELHLIHYSYGVNSTEKGDLSSESTVSRIRTEHFPLTLESARPSHTSQYLCASSANSGSPLHFGNGTRLTVT.

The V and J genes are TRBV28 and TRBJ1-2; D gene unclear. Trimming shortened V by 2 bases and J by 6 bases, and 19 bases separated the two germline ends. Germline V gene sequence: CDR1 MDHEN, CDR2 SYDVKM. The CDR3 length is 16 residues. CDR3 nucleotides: TGTGCCAGCAGTTTAAATTTGGCGGGGTCGGCCCATGGCTACACCTTC. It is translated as CASSLNLAGSAHGYTF.

The CDR3 DNA reads as TGTGCCAGCAGTGGGGATAGCGGGGGCTCTGGGGCCAACGTCCTGACTTTC. Translation gives CASSGDSGGSGANVLTF. The gene calls are TRBV6-4 and TRBJ2-6; 9 nucleotides match TRBD2. The V gene's germline CDR1 is MRHNA and CDR2 SNTAGT. V shed 4 bases and J 0 bases; nucleotides not matched to a gene: 4. The CDR3 spans 17 residues.